This T cell receptor (beta chain) was profiled in a study of metastatic and nonmetastatic thyroid tumors (dated by TCRdb to the early 2020s). Study-wide context: For patients with malignant and with benign thyroid disease, the researchers compared repertoires between peripheral blood samples and tumor or nodule tissue samples.

The table lists this clone with a count of one. Its antigen is unknown. There are no base qualities to consult, and no much larger clone falls within one base. One read alone provides weak support. The full study reports these points: TCR beta diversity was reported as significantly higher in malignant tumors than in benign nodules, in both blood and tumor samples.

Libraries were made using PCR. These reads were obtained on an Illumina HiSeq 4000. High-throughput sequencing was used to profile the TCR beta-chain CDR3 region of each patient. Under the source paper's analysis protocol: The researchers built a classifier to tell apart papillary thyroid cancer patients with distant metastasis, based on CDR3 differences among clinicopathological groups. The Shannon index was used to measure repertoire diversity, and the Morisita-Horn index was used to measure how similar tumor and blood repertoires were. The raw public reads went through TCRdb reprocessing: fastp at Q25, MiXCR clone calling, in-frame beta chains kept. What appears here as the V and J calls and clone size reflects TCRdb's work, not the paper's. Here the sample has roughly 2,300 clones; approximately 25% occur a single time. 22% of the sample lies in the top ten. Before undergoing thyroid surgery, none of the patients had been given any kind of treatment. Patient clinical samples collected from the early 2010s to the late 2010s were retrospectively analysed using T-cell receptor beta sequencing.

Sequenced sample: adjacent normal tissue. This TCR came from a male donor with papillary thyroid cancer or a benign thyroid nodule (not recorded which). Some clones in this sample may be carry-over from other donors' samples.

The DNA is TGTGCCAGCAGTTTACCCCAATACAGGGCCTGGGGGGAGCAGTACGTC. It translates to CASSLPQYRAWGEQYV. The V gene is TRBV12-3 or TRBV12-4 and the J gene is TRBJ2-7; the D gene is perhaps TRBD1, from 6 matching bases. V is shortened by 2 bases, J by 7 bases, and the region joining them spans 21 bases. The CDR3 runs 16 amino acids, cysteine and valine included. Left in the record is the CDR3 DNA by itself, 48 bases read in frame from the first base.